The table lists the clone carrying this TCR beta chain with a count of one. Assay: immunoSEQ multiplex PCR; the TCRdb copy retains only in-frame clones and omits some. Of about 120,000 clones in the sample, more than 85% were seen once. The data stem from a study of control samples from healthy donors and cancer patients. The sample consisted of blood. This sequence was found in a woman aged 18-30 years in good health.

The CDR3 here is CASSFANSYNEQFF. The CDR3 coding sequence is TGTGCCAGCAGCTTTGCGAACTCCTACAATGAGCAGTTCTTC. V is TRBV13 and J is TRBJ2-1; no clear D gene. Germline CDR1 PRHDT, CDR2 FYEKMQ (reference sequence). The V gene lost 3 bases and the J gene lost 0 bases, with 6 bases spanning the gap. The CDR3 runs to 14 residues.